A single sample is the source of the 28 T cell receptor beta chains below, sequenced in a study of T cell clonotyping in hematopoietic cell transplantation. Sequencing used immunoSEQ multiplex PCR; TCRdb keeps in-frame clones, though not all of them. The sample has 9,000 to 9,500 clones, roughly nine tenths seen once. The sequences come from PBMCs, collected 180 days after allogeneic stem cell transplant. Source of these receptors: a human patient who had an allogeneic stem cell transplant, so the T cells may come from the graft donor. The donor label of this sample is uncertain. Some clones in this sample may be carry-over from other donors' samples.

The chain is built from TRBV5-4 and TRBJ2-2, with a weak D call TRBD1 (5 bases). V lost 0 bases to trimming and J lost 0 bases, with 15 bases between them. CDR1 and CDR2 from the germline V gene are SGHNT and YYREEE (reference sequence). There are 18 residues in the CDR3. This CDR3 is CASSLAGERGTNTGELFF. The CDR3 DNA reads as TGTGCCAGCAGCTTGGCTGGGGAAAGGGGTACGAACACCGGGGAGCTGTTTTTT.

The chain combines TRBV4-1 with TRBJ2-6; the match to TRBD1 covers 8 bases. Losses at the gene ends were 4 bases for V and 2 bases for J; bases not matched to a gene: 4. The CDR3 is 16 amino acids. The germline V gene encodes CDR1 MGHRA and CDR2 YSYEKL. For the CDR3, the DNA is TGCGCCAGCAGCCGCCAGGGGGCGCCTGGGGCCAACGTCCTGACTTTC. Encoded protein: CASSRQGAPGANVLTF.

With regard to this clone: Additional DNA sequences in this sample encode the identical CDR3. J is TRBJ2-7 and V is TRBV6-5; 7 nucleotides agree with TRBD1. Germline trimming cut 6 bases from V and 4 bases from J; bases unmatched to any gene: 6. Per the germline V gene, CDR1 is MNHEY and CDR2 is SVGAGI. CDR3 size: 13 residues. The CDR3 DNA reads as TGTGCCAGCAGACACCGGGACAGTTACGAGCAGTACTTC. It translates to CASRHRDSYEQYF.

This rearrangement joins TRBV20-1 to TRBJ2-7; D call uncertain. The CDR3 sequence is 10 residues long. Germline-derived CDR1 and CDR2 are DFQATT and SNEGSKA (reference sequence). V was pared by 3 bases and J by 3 bases, with 3 bases between. In DNA form, the CDR3 reads TGCAGTGCTAGGATCTACGAGCAGTACTTC. Translation gives CSARIYEQYF.

The gene calls are TRBV10-1 and TRBJ2-1; D is unresolved. V was clipped by 2 bases and J by 12 bases, with 17 bases between them. Looked up from germline, CDR1 is WNHNN and CDR2 is SYGVQD (reference sequence). The CDR3 has 14 amino acids. The chain's CDR3 is CASSETRTGRGQFF. The CDR3 DNA sequence: TGCGCCAGCAGTGAGACACGGACGGGTCGTGGGCAGTTCTTC.

The chain joins TRBV11-3 to TRBJ2-2; a weak D match, TRBD1 (5 bases). The germline CDR1 and CDR2 sequences are SGHNT and YENEEA. The CDR3 contains 14 residues. With 2 bases removed from V and 4 bases from J, the gap between germline ends came to 8 bases. CDR3 in amino acids: CASSLQGSTGELFF. In DNA, the CDR3 is TGTGCCAGCAGCTTACAGGGTAGCACCGGGGAGCTGTTTTTT.

DNA for the CDR3: TGTGCCAGCAGCTTGGGACTCTACACAGATACGCAGTATTTT. Translation: CASSLGLYTDTQYF. The genes are TRBV5-4 and TRBJ2-3; D is uncertain. Trimming stripped 0 bases from V and 2 bases from J, with 7 bases between. Looked up from germline, CDR1 is SGHNT and CDR2 is YYREEE (reference sequence). The CDR3 sequence is 14 residues long.

This rearrangement joins TRBV5-1 to TRBJ2-7, with a weak D call TRBD2 (6 bases). Germline values: CDR1 SGHRS, CDR2 YFSETQ. This CDR3 spans 12 amino acids. V was cut by 3 bases and J by 3 bases, with 7 bases left in between. The CDR3 nucleotides read TGCGCCAGCAGCTCGGGGGTCTACGAGCAGTACTTC. Encoded protein: CASSSGVYEQYF.

This chain connects TRBV6-1 to TRBJ1-6; 7 nucleotides align to TRBD1. This CDR3 is 16 amino acids long. V dropped 5 bases and J dropped 4; count of bases not matched to a gene: 8. In germline, CDR1 is MNHNS, CDR2 SASEGT. The CDR3 region has the DNA TGTGCCAGCAGTAAAGGGGGCGGGGGATATAATTCACCCCTCCACTTT. Protein sequence: CASSKGGGGYNSPLHF.

In DNA form, the CDR3 reads TGTGCCAGCAGTTTCGGTATTGATGGCTACACCTTC. It is translated as CASSFGIDGYTF. V usage is TRBV28 and J usage is TRBJ1-2; D uncertain. The V end was cut by 3 bases, the J end by 6 bases, with 8 bases between. Per germline, CDR1 MDHEN and CDR2 SYDVKM. This CDR3 has 12 residues.

V is TRBV5-4 and J is TRBJ1-6; D possibly corresponds to TRBD1 (5 bases). This CDR3 region has 16 residues. Germline lookup yields CDR1 SGHNT and CDR2 YYREEE (reference sequence). Trimming cost V 4 bases and J 11 bases, with 22 bases left between them. The CDR3 DNA follows: TGTGCCAGCAGCCTAACCGGGACCTCCTTTTCGCCACCCCTCCACTTT. This gives the protein CASSLTGTSFSPPLHF.

The chain uses TRBV27 and TRBJ2-2; D is unclear. The germline V gene encodes CDR1 MNHEY and CDR2 SMNVEV (reference sequence). The CDR3 length is 12 residues. V lost 6 bases, J lost 1 base, and 3 bases lay in between. For the CDR3, the DNA is TGTGCCAGCAGCAAGAACACCGGGGAGCTGTTTTTT. Protein sequence: CASSKNTGELFF.

The chain joins TRBV7-2 to TRBJ2-7; D perhaps matches TRBD1 (5 bases). This CDR3 comprises 13 residues. The V and J ends lost 5 bases and 0 bases respectively, with 8 bases between them. CDR1 is SGHTA, CDR2 FQGNSA, per germline. CDR3 in amino acids: CASSRQYSYEQYF. CDR3 nucleotides: TGTGCCAGCAGCCGACAGTACTCCTACGAGCAGTACTTC.

V and J are TRBV7-9 and TRBJ2-7; the match to TRBD1 covers 9 bases. Germline V lookup: CDR1 SEHNR, CDR2 FQNEAQ (reference sequence). The CDR3 totals 13 residues. V lost 5 bases and J lost 4; bases outside the gene matches: 3. The CDR3 DNA follows: TGTGCCAGCAGCCGGGACAGGGAGTACGAGCAGTACTTC. It translates to CASSRDREYEQYF.

The chain combines TRBV7-2 with TRBJ1-1; no reliable D call. V was cut by 4 bases and J by 0 bases, with 15 bases left in between. Per the germline V gene, CDR1 is SGHTA and CDR2 is FQGNSA. The CDR3 extends over 16 amino acids. The CDR3 here is CASSSSGSALNTEAFF. CDR3 coding DNA: TGTGCCAGCAGCTCAAGTGGGAGCGCATTGAACACTGAAGCTTTCTTT.

The table lists this clone with a count of one. CDR3 loop: CASSPRDRAYSPLHF. The CDR3 bases are TGTGCCAGCAGCCCCCGGGACAGGGCTTATTCACCCCTCCACTTT. The rearrangement uses TRBV11-2 and TRBJ1-6; 9 nucleotides line up with TRBD1. Trimming took 5 bases from V and 8 from J; bases not matched to a gene: 7. The CDR3 consists of 15 residues. The V gene's germline CDR1 is SGHAT and CDR2 FQNNGV.

This chain uses TRBV19 with TRBJ2-2; 7 bases align to TRBD1. The V gene end was trimmed by 8 bases and the J gene end by 4 bases; junction bases not matched to a gene: 16. Germline values: CDR1 LNHDA, CDR2 SQIVND (reference sequence). The CDR3 runs to 17 residues. In DNA, the CDR3 is TGTGCCAGTGTGGCCCGTCTGACAGGGATGCCCACCGGGGAGCTGTTTTTT. It translates to CASVARLTGMPTGELFF.

This clone was seen only a few times. The rearrangement joins TRBV6-5 to TRBJ1-2, with D possibly TRBD1 on 5 matching bases. V was cut by 2 bases and J by 3 bases, with 13 bases left in between. Germline V gene lookup returns CDR1 MNHEY and CDR2 SVGAGI. The CDR3 consists of 15 residues. In DNA, the CDR3 is TGTGCCAGCAGTTACAGTATGGGGCAGTACTATGGCTACACCTTC. As protein: CASSYSMGQYYGYTF.

This clone has just one count. V usage is TRBV6-6 and J usage is TRBJ1-4; maybe TRBD1 (6 bases). The CDR3 is 15 amino acids. V was shortened by 2 bases and J by 6 bases, with 13 bases between the two germline ends. CDR1 and CDR2 from the germline V gene are MNHNY and SVGAGI (reference sequence). CDR3 residues: CASSYLTGRDEKLFF. Here the CDR3 DNA reads TGTGCCAGCAGTTACCTCACAGGGCGCGATGAAAAACTGTTTTTT.

The chain links TRBV7-2 to TRBJ2-7; 8 bases are a match to TRBD1. The CDR3 contains 14 residues. J gave up 3 bases and V 5 bases, and 6 bases lay outside the gene matches. Germline-derived CDR1 and CDR2 are SGHTA and FQGNSA. CDR3 in amino acids: CASSPMDRDYEQYF. CDR3 DNA sequence: TGTGCCAGCAGCCCGATGGACAGGGACTACGAGCAGTACTTC.

The V call is TRBV20-1, the J call TRBJ2-1; no clear D. Looked up from germline, CDR1 is DFQATT and CDR2 is SNEGSKA (reference sequence). Trimming shortened V by 7 bases and J by 9 bases, and 13 bases separated the two germline ends. The CDR3 sequence is 11 residues long. CDR3 sequence (DNA): TGCAGTGTGGCCAGCCGACGTGAGCAGTTCTTC. It translates to CSVASRREQFF.

Written as DNA, the CDR3 is TGCAGCGTTGAAGATAGGACAGGGGGATATGGCTACACCTTC. Its translation: CSVEDRTGGYGYTF. The chain has TRBV29-1 and TRBJ1-2, with 10 bases identical to TRBD1. Germline-derived CDR1 and CDR2 are SQVTM and ANQGSEA. The ends lost 0 bases at V and 5 bases at J; junction bases unmatched: 3. This CDR3 region has 14 residues.

V and J are TRBV14 and TRBJ1-1; D is unclear. Trimming removed 1 base from V and 4 bases from J, with 7 bases in between. Germline V gene sequence: CDR1 SGHDN, CDR2 FVKESK. The CDR3 spans 13 residues. This CDR3 reads CASSQGLATEAFF. For the CDR3, the DNA is TGTGCCAGCAGCCAAGGTCTGGCCACTGAAGCTTTCTTT.

V is TRBV25-1 and J is TRBJ2-7, with D unclear. Germline V lookup: CDR1 MGHDK, CDR2 SYGVNS. CDR3 length: 14 residues. Trimming left V 2 bases short and J 0 bases short, with 8 bases between. The chain's CDR3 is CASSELMSSYEQYF. CDR3 nucleotide sequence: TGTGCCAGCAGTGAACTAATGAGCTCCTACGAGCAGTACTTC.

In its sample, this clone was seen once. The genes are TRBV2 and TRBJ1-4; D remains unclear. Germline CDR1 SNHLY, CDR2 FYNNEI. V was clipped by 7 bases and J by 8 bases, with 17 bases between them. This CDR3 contains 14 residues. The CDR3 spells CASNPITPREKLFF. The CDR3 DNA reads as TGTGCCAGCAACCCCATCACCCCGAGGGAAAAACTGTTTTTT.

This chain uses TRBV7-8 with TRBJ1-2; D is unclear. The germline V and J ends were trimmed by 0 bases and 6 bases, with 11 bases remaining between them. Germline V lookup: CDR1 SGHVS, CDR2 FQNEAQ. CDR3 length: 14 residues. The CDR3 DNA sequence: TGTGCCAGCAGCTTAGCAGACCCTAAGGATGGCTACACCTTC. It encodes CASSLADPKDGYTF.

The V call is TRBV30, the J call TRBJ1-2, with D uncertain. The germline gives CDR1 GTSNPN, CDR2 SVGIG (reference sequence). CDR3 length: 11 amino acids. V gave up 1 base and J gave up 5 bases, with 5 bases separating them. This CDR3 is CAWSGSYGYTF. The CDR3 bases are TGTGCCTGGAGTGGTAGTTATGGCTACACCTTC.

The rearrangement joins TRBV9 to TRBJ2-1, with 9 positions matching TRBD1. The CDR3 sequence is 15 residues long. CDR1 and CDR2 from the germline V gene are SGDLS and YYNGEE. V lost 2 bases to trimming and J lost 2 bases; unmatched junction nucleotides: 2. CDR3 sequence: CASSVDRGTYNEQFF. CDR3 nucleotide sequence: TGTGCCAGCAGCGTGGACAGGGGCACCTACAATGAGCAGTTCTTC.